This record concerns one TCR beta chain sequence. No antigen is known for it. Looked up from germline, CDR1 is SGHAT and CDR2 is FQDESV (reference sequence). Trimming shortened V by 7 bases and J by 4 bases, and 14 bases separated the two germline ends. The CDR3 is 14 residues long. RNA transcripts yielded amplified TCR beta CDR3 regions. Initially, a first-round RT-PCR of the TCR CDR3 employed the HTBI primer set. MiXCR, run by TCRdb on the multiplex PCR reads, gives a single entry per CDR3 protein. The table includes about 840,000 distinct CDR3 sequences, 38% detected once. Diagnosis of hyperthyroidism was new in patients aged 18 to 65, and its duration was under 2 months. Clinicians diagnosed patients from clinical symptoms, serum thyroxine and TRAb, thyroid ultrasound and orbital computed tomography. The source of the sample is a study of T cells in Graves' hyperthyroidism and ophthalmopathy. Whole-study findings and limits: In blood, most of the thyroid clonotypes expanded above 0.001 were also present. Onset of ophthalmopathy came a median around 6.5 months after the model predicted it.

Sequencing was performed on blood. The clonotype was recovered from a young man with Graves' hyperthyroidism. The rearrangement uses TRBV11-1 and TRBJ1-5, with a possible D match to TRBD1 (6 bases). DNA for the CDR3: TGTGCCAGCACCATAAGGGGGGGTAATCAGCCCCAGCATTTT. Protein product: CASTIRGGNQPQHF.